The present T cell receptor beta chain was sequenced within a study of regulatory T cells in long-lasting Graves disease. Comments on this clonotype: Its cognate antigen is unknown.

Germline CDR1 is SGDLS and CDR2 is YYNGEE. After removal of 4 bases from V and 10 bases from J, the junction contained 7 bases not matched to a gene. The CDR3 totals 14 residues. Noted time point: newly diagnosed GD, antithyroid drugs for less than 3 months. The TCR library was prepared using RNA isolated from PBMCs. The study, taken as a whole, reports: Sharing of public clonotypes was greater in persistent patients (about 2,500) than in new patients (roughly 1,000).

Arm-PCR of CDR3 regions and iRepertoire HTBI primers were the basis on which TCR beta libraries were built. MiXCR, applied by TCRdb to the multiplex PCR reads, yields one record per CDR3 protein. The table lists 350,000 to 450,000 distinct CDR3 sequences, about 15% of them singletons, with 16% in the top ten. The same data also contributed to another study, on T cells in Graves' hyperthyroidism and ophthalmopathy.

The rearrangement uses TRBV9 and TRBJ2-1, with 11 positions matching TRBD2. Source: peripheral blood mononuclear cells (PBMCs), taken at new diagnosis, from a patient treated with antithyroid drugs. This clonotype originated in a woman aged 25 to 39 with Graves disease. The CDR3: CASSRPTSGREQFF. Written as DNA, the CDR3 is TGTGCCAGCAGCCGCCCTACTAGCGGGAGAGAGCAGTTCTTC.